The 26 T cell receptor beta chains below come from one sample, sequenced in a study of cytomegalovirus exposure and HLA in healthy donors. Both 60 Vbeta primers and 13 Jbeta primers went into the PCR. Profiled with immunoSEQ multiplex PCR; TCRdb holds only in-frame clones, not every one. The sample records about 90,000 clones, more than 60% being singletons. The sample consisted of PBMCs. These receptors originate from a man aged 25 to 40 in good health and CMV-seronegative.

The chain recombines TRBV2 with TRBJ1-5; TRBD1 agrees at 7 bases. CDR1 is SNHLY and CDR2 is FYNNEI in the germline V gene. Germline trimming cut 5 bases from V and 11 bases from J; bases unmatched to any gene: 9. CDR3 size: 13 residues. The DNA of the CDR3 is TGTGCCAGCAGTAGACAGGGCCAAGAGGCCCAGCATTTT. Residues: CASSRQGQEAQHF.

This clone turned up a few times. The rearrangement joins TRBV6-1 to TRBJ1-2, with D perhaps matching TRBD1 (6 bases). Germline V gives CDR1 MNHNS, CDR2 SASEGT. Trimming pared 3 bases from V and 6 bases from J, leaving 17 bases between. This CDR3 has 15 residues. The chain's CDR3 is CASSDNRVSLHGYTF. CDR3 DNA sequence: TGTGCCAGCAGTGACAACAGGGTCTCACTCCATGGCTACACCTTC.

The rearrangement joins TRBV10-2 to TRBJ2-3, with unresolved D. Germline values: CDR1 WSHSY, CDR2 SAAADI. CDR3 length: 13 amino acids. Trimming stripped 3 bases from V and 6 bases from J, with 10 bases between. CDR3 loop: CASSEVLSDTQYF. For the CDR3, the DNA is TGCGCCAGCAGTGAAGTTCTTAGCGATACGCAGTATTTT.

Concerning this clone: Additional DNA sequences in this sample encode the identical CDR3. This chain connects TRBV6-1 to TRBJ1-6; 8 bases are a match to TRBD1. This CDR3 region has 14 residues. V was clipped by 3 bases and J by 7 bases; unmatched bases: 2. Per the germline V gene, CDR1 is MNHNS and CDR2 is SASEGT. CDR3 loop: CASSDRQGNSPLHF. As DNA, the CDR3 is TGTGCCAGCAGTGATCGACAGGGGAATTCACCCCTCCACTTT.

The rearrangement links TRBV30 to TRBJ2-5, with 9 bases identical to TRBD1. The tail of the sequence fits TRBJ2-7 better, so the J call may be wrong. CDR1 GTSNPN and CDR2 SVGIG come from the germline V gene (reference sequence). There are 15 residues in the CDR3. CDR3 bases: TGTGCCTGGAGTGTAGGACAGGGGCCCGACTACGAGCAGTACTTC. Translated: CAWSVGQGPDYEQYF.

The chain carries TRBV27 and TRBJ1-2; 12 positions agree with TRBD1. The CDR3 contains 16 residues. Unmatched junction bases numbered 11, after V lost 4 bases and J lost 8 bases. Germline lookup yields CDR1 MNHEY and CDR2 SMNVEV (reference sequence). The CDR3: CASSSSQGQGASGYTF. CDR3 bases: TGTGCCAGCAGTTCTTCCCAGGGACAGGGGGCTAGCGGCTACACCTTC.

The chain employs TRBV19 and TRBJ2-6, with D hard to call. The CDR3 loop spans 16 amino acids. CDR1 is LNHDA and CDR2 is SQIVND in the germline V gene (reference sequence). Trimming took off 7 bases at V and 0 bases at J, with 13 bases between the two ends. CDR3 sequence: CASTKTRSSGANVLTF. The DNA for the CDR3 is TGTGCCAGTACCAAGACGAGGTCCTCTGGGGCCAACGTCCTGACTTTC.

DNA for the CDR3: TGTGCCAGCTCATCGGACAGGGGAAATCAGCCCCAGCATTTT. It specifies CASSSDRGNQPQHF. The rearrangement uses TRBV18 and TRBJ1-5; 9 bases match TRBD1. V trimming: 5 bases; J trimming: 4 bases; junction bases outside the gene matches: 3. This CDR3 has 14 amino acids. Germline-derived CDR1 and CDR2 are KGHSH and LQKENI.

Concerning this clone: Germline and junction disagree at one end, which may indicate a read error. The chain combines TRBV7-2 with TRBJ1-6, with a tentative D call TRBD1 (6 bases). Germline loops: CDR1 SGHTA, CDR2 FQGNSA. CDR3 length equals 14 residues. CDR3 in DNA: TGTGCCAGCAGCAGGGGGGGCCCCGGAACCAAGGTCGACTTT. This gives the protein CASSRGGPGTKVDF.

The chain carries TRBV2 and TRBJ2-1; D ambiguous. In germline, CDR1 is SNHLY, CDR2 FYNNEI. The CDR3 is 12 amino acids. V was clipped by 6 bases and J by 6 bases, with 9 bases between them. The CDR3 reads CASSPEFNEQFF. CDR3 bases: TGTGCCAGCAGCCCAGAATTCAATGAGCAGTTCTTC.

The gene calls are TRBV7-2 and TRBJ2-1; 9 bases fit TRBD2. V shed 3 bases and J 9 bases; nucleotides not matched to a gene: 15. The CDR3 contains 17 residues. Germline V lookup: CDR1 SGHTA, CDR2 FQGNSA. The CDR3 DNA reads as TGTGCCAGCAGCTTTGGGGCTGGCGGGGGGGCTTCGGGTGAGCAGTTCTTC. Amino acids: CASSFGAGGGASGEQFF.

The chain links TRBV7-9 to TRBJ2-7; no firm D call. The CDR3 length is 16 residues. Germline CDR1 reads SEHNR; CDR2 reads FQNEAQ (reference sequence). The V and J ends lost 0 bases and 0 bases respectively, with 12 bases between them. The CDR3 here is CASSLALATFSYEQYF. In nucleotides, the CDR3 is TGTGCCAGCAGCTTAGCGCTCGCGACATTCTCCTACGAGCAGTACTTC.

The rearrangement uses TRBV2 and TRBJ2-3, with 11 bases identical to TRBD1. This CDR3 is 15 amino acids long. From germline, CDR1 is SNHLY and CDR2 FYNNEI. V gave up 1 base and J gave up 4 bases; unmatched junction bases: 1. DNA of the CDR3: TGTGCCAGCAGTGAAGGGGACAGGGGGTCAGATACGCAGTATTTT. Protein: CASSEGDRGSDTQYF.

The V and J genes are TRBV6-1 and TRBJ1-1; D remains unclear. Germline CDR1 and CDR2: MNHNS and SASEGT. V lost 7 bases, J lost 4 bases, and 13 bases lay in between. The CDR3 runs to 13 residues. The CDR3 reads CASTEGGSTEAFF. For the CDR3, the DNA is TGTGCCAGCACGGAGGGAGGGAGCACTGAAGCTTTCTTT.

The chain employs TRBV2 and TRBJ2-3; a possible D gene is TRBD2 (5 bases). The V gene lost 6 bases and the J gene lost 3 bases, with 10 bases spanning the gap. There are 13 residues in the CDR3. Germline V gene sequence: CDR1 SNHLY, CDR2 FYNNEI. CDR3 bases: TGTGCCAGCAGGAGGGAAGGGACAGATACGCAGTATTTT. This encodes CASRREGTDTQYF.

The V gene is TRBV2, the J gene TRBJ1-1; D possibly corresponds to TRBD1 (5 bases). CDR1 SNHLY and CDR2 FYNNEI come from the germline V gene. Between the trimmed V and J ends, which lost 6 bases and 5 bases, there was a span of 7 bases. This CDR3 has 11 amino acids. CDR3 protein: CASREGTEAFF. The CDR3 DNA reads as TGTGCCAGCAGGGAGGGGACTGAAGCTTTCTTT.

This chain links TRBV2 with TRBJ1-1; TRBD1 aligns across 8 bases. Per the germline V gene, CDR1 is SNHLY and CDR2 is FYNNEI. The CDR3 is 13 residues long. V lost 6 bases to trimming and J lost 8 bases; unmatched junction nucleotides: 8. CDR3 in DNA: TGTGCCAGCAGGGAGACAGGGGCTGGGGAAGCTTTCTTT. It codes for CASRETGAGEAFF.

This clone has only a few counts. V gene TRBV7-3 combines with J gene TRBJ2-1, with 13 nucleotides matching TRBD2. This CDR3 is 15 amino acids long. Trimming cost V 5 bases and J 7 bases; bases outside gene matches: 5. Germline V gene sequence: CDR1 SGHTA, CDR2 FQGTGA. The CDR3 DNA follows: TGTGCCAGCAGCCTGGGACTAGCGGGACTGAATGAGCAGTTCTTC. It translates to CASSLGLAGLNEQFF.

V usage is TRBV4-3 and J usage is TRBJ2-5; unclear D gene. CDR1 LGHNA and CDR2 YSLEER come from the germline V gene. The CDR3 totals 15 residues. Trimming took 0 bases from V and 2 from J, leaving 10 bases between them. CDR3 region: CASSQEIFQQETQYF. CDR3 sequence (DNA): TGCGCCAGCAGCCAAGAAATTTTCCAGCAAGAGACCCAGTACTTC.

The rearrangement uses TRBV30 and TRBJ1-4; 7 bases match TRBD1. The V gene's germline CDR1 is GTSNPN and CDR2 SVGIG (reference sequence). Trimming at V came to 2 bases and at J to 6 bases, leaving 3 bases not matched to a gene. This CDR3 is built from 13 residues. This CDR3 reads CAWSIGTDEKLFF. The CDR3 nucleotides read TGTGCCTGGAGTATTGGGACAGATGAAAAACTGTTTTTT.

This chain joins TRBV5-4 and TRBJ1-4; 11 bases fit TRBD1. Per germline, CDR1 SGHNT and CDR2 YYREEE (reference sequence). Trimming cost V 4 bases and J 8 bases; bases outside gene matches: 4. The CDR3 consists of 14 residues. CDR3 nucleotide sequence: TGTGCCAGCAGCCCCCGGGACAGGGGGGAAAAACTGTTTTTT. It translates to CASSPRDRGEKLFF. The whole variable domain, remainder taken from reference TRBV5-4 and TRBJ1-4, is ETGVTQSPTHLIKTRGQQVTLRCSSQSGHNTVSWYQQALGQGPQFIFQYYREEENGRGNFPPRFSGLQFPNYSSELNVNALELDDSALYLCASSPRDRGEKLFFGSGTQLSVL.

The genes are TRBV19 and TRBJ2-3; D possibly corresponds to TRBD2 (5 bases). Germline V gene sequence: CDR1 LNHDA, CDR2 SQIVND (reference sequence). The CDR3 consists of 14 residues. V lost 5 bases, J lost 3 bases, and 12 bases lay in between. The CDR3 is CASSSPTGTDTQYF. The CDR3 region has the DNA TGTGCCAGTAGTTCGCCGACGGGGACAGATACGCAGTATTTT.

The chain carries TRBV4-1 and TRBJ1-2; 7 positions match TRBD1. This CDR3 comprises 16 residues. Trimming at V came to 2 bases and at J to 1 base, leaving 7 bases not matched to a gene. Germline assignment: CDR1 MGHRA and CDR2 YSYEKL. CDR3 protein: CASSQTPDRFNYGYTF. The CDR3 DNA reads TGCGCCAGCAGCCAAACCCCGGACAGGTTTAACTATGGCTACACCTTC.

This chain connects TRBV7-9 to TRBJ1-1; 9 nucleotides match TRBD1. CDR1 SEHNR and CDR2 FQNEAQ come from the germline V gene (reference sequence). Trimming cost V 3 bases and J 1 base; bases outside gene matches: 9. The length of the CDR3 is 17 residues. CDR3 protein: CASSFVTGGSPNTEAFF. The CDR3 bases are TGTGCCAGCAGCTTCGTAACAGGGGGCTCTCCGAACACTGAAGCTTTCTTT.

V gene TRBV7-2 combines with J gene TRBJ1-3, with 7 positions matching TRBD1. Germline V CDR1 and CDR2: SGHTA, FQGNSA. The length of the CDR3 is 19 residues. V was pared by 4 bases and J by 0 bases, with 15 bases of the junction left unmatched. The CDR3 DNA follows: TGTGCCAGCAGCTCGACTAGGGGGCATTTCTGGTTCTCTGGAAACACCATATATTTT. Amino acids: CASSSTRGHFWFSGNTIYF. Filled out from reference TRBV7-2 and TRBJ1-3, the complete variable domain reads GAGVSQSPSNKVTEKGKDVELRCDPISGHTALYWYRQSLGQGLEFLIYFQGNSAPDKSGLPSDRFSAERTGGSVSTLTIQRTQQEDSAVYLCASSSTRGHFWFSGNTIYFGEGSWLTVV.

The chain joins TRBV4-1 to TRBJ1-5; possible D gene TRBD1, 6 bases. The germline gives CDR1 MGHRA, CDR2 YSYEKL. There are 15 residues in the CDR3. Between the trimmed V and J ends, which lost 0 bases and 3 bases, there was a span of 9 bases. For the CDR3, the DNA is TGCGCCAGCAGCCAAGATGGACAGTTCAATCAGCCCCAGCATTTT. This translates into CASSQDGQFNQPQHF.